Listed below are T cell receptor beta chains from one sample, sequenced in a study of cytomegalovirus exposure and HLA in healthy donors. Using immunoSEQ multiplex PCR, the repertoire was profiled, and TCRdb retains in-frame clones only, with some absent. Of 160,000 or so clones in the sample, 70% to 90% are singletons; the top ten hold 2.5% to 3.5%. Sequencing was performed on PBMCs. Receptor source: a man aged 18 to 29 in good health and CMV-seronegative. Both conserved end residues are part of each CDR3. A D gene is named only where the DNA matches it firmly. Only part of the rows carry a size: once, few, many, or a class if the clone is expanded.

j_call v_call d_call clone_size cdr3_aa cdr3_nt
TRBJ2-1 TRBV28 TRBD2 . CASSSPTGGLNEQFF TGTGCCAGCAGTTCTCCGACGGGAGGGCTTAATGAGCAGTTCTTC
TRBJ1-3 TRBV7-6 . . CASSLGAGRSGNTIYF TGTGCCAGCAGCTTAGGGGCAGGTCGCTCTGGAAACACCATATATTTT
TRBJ1-1 TRBV6-5 . . CASTPGSLPDTEAFF TGTGCCAGCACCCCCGGGTCGTTGCCGGACACTGAAGCTTTCTTT
TRBJ2-7 TRBV4-2 . . CASSAGQGDYEQYF TGTGCCAGCAGCGCAGGACAAGGGGACTACGAGCAGTACTTC
TRBJ2-7 TRBV28 . . CASSLDFSDYEQYF TGTGCCAGCAGTCTCGACTTTTCTGACTACGAGCAGTACTTC
TRBJ1-4 TRBV7-9 TRBD1 . CASRAPGGTNEKLFF TGTGCCAGCAGGGCTCCAGGGGGCACTAATGAAAAACTGTTTTTT
TRBJ2-1 TRBV4-3 TRBD2 . CASSQALGTSGINEQFF TGCGCCAGCAGCCAAGCTTTGGGGACTAGCGGGATCAATGAGCAGTTCTTC
TRBJ1-6 TRBV19 TRBD1 . CASSMYPGGDSPLHF TGTGCCAGTAGTATGTATCCAGGGGGTGATTCACCCCTCCACTTT
TRBJ2-3 TRBV7-9 . . CASSAGQFLTDTQYF TGTGCCAGCAGCGCGGGACAGTTCCTCACGGATACGCAGTATTTT
TRBJ2-2 TRBV7-9 . . CASSLGGRINTGELFF TGTGCCAGCAGCTTAGGGGGGCGAATAAACACCGGGGAGCTGTTTTTT
TRBJ1-4 TRBV28 TRBD1 . CASRAGDSSNEKLFF TGTGCCAGCAGGGCCGGGGACAGCTCTAATGAAAAACTGTTTTTT
TRBJ2-7 TRBV13 TRBD2 . CASSGEGLYEQYF TGTGCCAGCTCGGGGGAGGGCCTCTACGAGCAGTACTTC
TRBJ2-1 TRBV11-3 . . CASSLALLAPYNEQFF TGTGCCAGCAGCTTAGCCCTCCTAGCGCCCTACAATGAGCAGTTCTTC
TRBJ2-1 TRBV9 TRBD2 . CASSVGLAGDEQFF TGTGCCAGCAGCGTAGGGCTAGCGGGAGATGAGCAGTTCTTC
TRBJ1-1 TRBV9 . . CASSVGGEDTEAFF TGTGCCAGCAGCGTAGGGGGCGAGGACACTGAAGCTTTCTTT
TRBJ2-3 TRBV7-2 TRBD1 . CASRRTGADTQYF TGTGCCAGCAGACGGACAGGCGCAGATACGCAGTATTTT
TRBJ2-7 TRBV28 . . CASSLFGQTEEQYF TGTGCCAGCAGTTTATTCGGACAGACGGAGGAGCAGTACTTC
TRBJ1-5 TRBV5-8 TRBD1 few CASRTGNQPQHF TGTGCCAGCAGGACAGGGAATCAGCCCCAGCATTTT